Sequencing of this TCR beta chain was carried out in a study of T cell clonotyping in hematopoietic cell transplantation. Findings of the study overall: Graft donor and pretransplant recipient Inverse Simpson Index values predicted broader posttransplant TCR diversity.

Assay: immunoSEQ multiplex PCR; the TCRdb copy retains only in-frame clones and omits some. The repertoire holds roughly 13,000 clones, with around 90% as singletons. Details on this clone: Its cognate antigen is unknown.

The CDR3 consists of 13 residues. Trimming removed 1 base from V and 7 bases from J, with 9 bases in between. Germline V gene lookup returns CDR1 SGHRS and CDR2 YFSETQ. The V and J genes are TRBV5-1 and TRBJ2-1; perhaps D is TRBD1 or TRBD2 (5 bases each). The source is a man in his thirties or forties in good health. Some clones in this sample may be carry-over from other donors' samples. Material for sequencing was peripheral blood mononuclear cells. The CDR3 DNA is TGCGCCAGCAGCTTGCTAGGGGAGAATGAGCAGTTCTTC. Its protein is CASSLLGENEQFF.